This TCR beta chain was sequenced in a study of T cells in tuberculosis. Study overall: Within 7 days of starting treatment, or before, PBMC were stored.

Indicated time point: new active TB diagnosis, blood taken before or within 7 days of starting treatment. Active tuberculosis patients were new diagnoses, HIV-seronegative, South African, and aged 18 years or older. General study results and limits: GEM motif frequencies gave roughly 65% accuracy; the GMM repertoire gave 80% to 90%. GMM-specific TCRs were nearer to active tuberculosis alpha repertoires, suggesting expansion.

The length of the CDR3 is 16 residues. Germline V gene sequence: CDR1 KGHSH, CDR2 LQKENI. The ends lost 6 bases at V and 9 bases at J; junction bases unmatched: 11. For this clone: Its antigen is as yet unknown.

Assay used: immunoSEQ multiplex PCR; TCRdb lists only in-frame clones, some missing. The sample lists more than 30,000 clones, about 84% occurring once. This chain links TRBV18 with TRBJ1-6; 10 nucleotides match TRBD1. The specimen comprised PBMCs, sampled at tuberculosis diagnosis. The sequence derives from an adult with tuberculosis. The CDR3 DNA reads TGTGCCAGCTCCCCCCGCCCGGGACAGGGGATTTCACCCCTCCACTTT. This encodes CASSPRPGQGISPLHF.